The rows below give T cell receptor beta chains drawn from one sample of a study of blood T cells in healthy people across ages. TCRdb reprocessed the 5' RACE reads with MiXCR, giving one entry per CDR3 protein. The table lists approximately 1.5 million distinct CDR3 sequences, roughly 43% of them singletons. Sequenced sample: blood. Every receptor here comes from a woman aged 18-29 years in good health. Both conserved end residues are part of each CDR3. The order of the fields is D gene, V gene, J gene, clone size, CDR3 protein, CDR3 DNA. A D gene is named only where the DNA matches it firmly. Not all rows give a size; the values are once, few, many and, for expanded clones, a class.

TRBD1,TRBV5-8,TRBJ2-5,NA,CASSSEGQEQETQYF,TGTGCCAGCAGCTCCGAGGGACAGGAGCAAGAGACCCAGTACTTC
TRBD1,TRBV20-1,TRBJ2-5,NA,CSASVTGWYQETQYF,TGCAGTGCTAGTGTGACAGGGTGGTACCAAGAGACCCAGTACTTC
TRBD1,TRBV25-1,TRBJ2-2,NA,CASSGGTGPAGELFF,TGTGCCAGCAGTGGCGGGACAGGGCCGGCCGGGGAGCTGTTTTTT
NA,TRBV20-1,TRBJ1-1,NA,CSAPRGVTNTEAFF,TGCAGTGCTCCCCGCGGGGTTACGAACACTGAAGCTTTCTTT
NA,TRBV6-1,TRBJ2-6,NA,CASSESTGTRSGANVLTF,TGTGCCAGCAGTGAATCGACAGGTACTCGCTCTGGGGCCAACGTCCTGACTTTC
TRBD2,TRBV19,TRBJ2-7,NA,CATGLAHNEQYF,TGTGCCACTGGACTAGCCCACAATGAGCAGTACTTC
TRBD2,TRBV7-2,TRBJ2-5,few,CASSLVGTSLSQETQYF,TGTGCCAGCAGCTTAGTTGGGACTAGCCTAAGTCAAGAGACCCAGTACTTC
NA,TRBV5-6,TRBJ1-5,many,CASSLGPDQPQHF,TGTGCCAGCAGCTTAGGACCTGATCAGCCCCAGCATTTT
TRBD2,TRBV4-1,TRBJ2-3,few,CASSQPSGGSTDTQYF,TGCGCCAGCAGCCAACCTAGCGGGGGTAGCACAGATACGCAGTATTTT
NA,TRBV27,TRBJ1-6,few,CASSLTTPSSYNSPLHF,TGTGCCAGCAGTTTAACGACGCCGAGCTCCTATAATTCACCCCTCCACTTT
NA,TRBV7-9,TRBJ1-2,few,CASSLEVGAEYGYTF,TGTGCCAGCAGCTTAGAAGTAGGGGCGGAGTATGGCTACACCTTC
NA,TRBV20-1,TRBJ2-5,few,CSARPSSGLTQYF,TGCAGTGCTAGACCCTCCAGCGGGTTGACCCAGTACTTC
NA,TRBV10-3,TRBJ2-7,few,CAIRQGIWDEQYF,TGTGCCATCAGGCAGGGGATTTGGGACGAGCAGTACTTC
NA,TRBV27,TRBJ2-7,few,CASSPRGLHYEQYF,TGTGCCAGCAGTCCGCGGGGCCTCCATTACGAGCAGTACTTC
NA,TRBV7-9,TRBJ2-3,few,CASSFENAGDTQYF,TGTGCCAGCAGCTTTGAGAACGCAGGAGATACGCAGTATTTT
TRBD1,TRBV24-1,TRBJ2-6,NA,CATSDPGQDPSGANVLTF,TGTGCCACCAGTGATCCGGGACAGGACCCGTCTGGGGCCAACGTCCTGACTTTC
TRBD1,TRBV3-1,TRBJ1-6,NA,CASSPRGQFHNSPLHF,TGTGCCAGCAGCCCTAGGGGACAGTTCCATAATTCACCCCTCCACTTT
NA,TRBV12-3/TRBV12-4,TRBJ2-5,NA,CASSFLGRGRETQYF,TGTGCCAGCAGTTTCCTAGGGCGGGGACGAGAGACCCAGTACTTC
TRBD1,TRBV27,TRBJ2-7,NA,CASSIRRQGYEQYF,TGTGCCAGCAGTATACGAAGACAGGGGTACGAGCAGTACTTC
NA,TRBV24-1,TRBJ2-1,few,CATSSSPPWNEQFF,TGTGCCACCTCCTCGTCACCACCGTGGAATGAGCAGTTCTTC
NA,TRBV20-1,TRBJ2-3,NA,CSAGQTDTQYF,TGCAGTGCTGGTCAAACAGATACGCAGTATTTT
TRBD2,TRBV9,TRBJ2-1,many,CASSVLAGAYNEQFF,TGTGCCAGCAGCGTACTAGCGGGGGCCTACAATGAGCAGTTCTTC
TRBD2,TRBV9,TRBJ2-1,few,CASSAMAGGAYEQFF,TGTGCCAGCAGCGCGATGGCGGGAGGTGCGTATGAGCAGTTCTTC
TRBD2,TRBV5-1,TRBJ2-3,NA,CASSVAASGDTQYF,TGCGCCAGCAGCGTGGCGGCTAGCGGGGATACGCAGTATTTT
TRBD2,TRBV20-1,TRBJ2-1,few,CSASLAGGPSSYNEQFF,TGCAGTGCTAGTCTAGCGGGGGGCCCAAGCTCCTACAATGAGCAGTTCTTC
NA,TRBV20-1,TRBJ2-3,once,CSARSSARGSTQYF,TGCAGTGCTAGGAGTTCGGCCCGAGGAAGTACGCAGTATTTT
NA,TRBV28,TRBJ2-2,few,CASSSPRRALGELFF,TGTGCCAGCAGTTCCCCCAGGAGGGCCCTCGGGGAGCTGTTTTTT
TRBD2,TRBV25-1,TRBJ2-3,many,CASTSGSTQYF,TGTGCCAGCACTAGCGGGAGTACGCAGTATTTT
NA,TRBV19,TRBJ2-1,NA,CASSIRQPQGDEQFF,TGTGCCAGTAGTATAAGACAACCCCAAGGCGATGAGCAGTTCTTC
NA,TRBV6-2/TRBV6-3,TRBJ2-5,few,CASSYWTGETQYF,TGTGCCAGCAGTTACTGGACGGGGGAGACCCAGTACTTC
NA,TRBV18,TRBJ1-3,NA,CASSPFSGSNSGNTIYF,TGTGCCAGCTCACCATTCTCAGGTTCCAACTCTGGAAACACCATATATTTT
TRBD2,TRBV11-2,TRBJ2-5,few,CASSSTLSGGGQETQYF,TGTGCCAGCAGCTCTACGTTATCGGGCGGGGGCCAAGAGACCCAGTACTTC